What follows are 25 T cell receptor beta chains derived from one specimen sequenced in a study of OX40 agonist ivuxolimab in advanced cancers. Assay: immunoSEQ multiplex PCR; the TCRdb copy retains only in-frame clones and omits some. The data hold some 66,000 clones, with roughly 80% observed a single time. Sequences were derived from CD4+ or CD8+ T cells sorted from blood, sampled in a trial of the OX40 agonist ivuxolimab. These receptor sequences come from an adult with an advanced solid tumor such as melanoma, head and neck, liver or kidney cancer.

This sequence joins TRBV29-1 and TRBJ2-7; 7 nucleotides match TRBD1. V shed 4 bases, J shed 3 bases, and the junction held 6 bases outside the gene matches. Germline V lookup: CDR1 SQVTM, CDR2 ANQGSEA. The CDR3 length is 13 residues. CDR3 sequence (DNA): TGCAGCGTTGGCCGGGACAGCCGCTACGAGCAGTACTTC. Translating gives CSVGRDSRYEQYF.

The chain combines TRBV27 with TRBJ2-7, with 9 nucleotides matching TRBD1. Germline assignment: CDR1 MNHEY and CDR2 SMNVEV (reference sequence). The V gene end was trimmed by 6 bases and the J gene end by 1 base; junction bases not matched to a gene: 7. This CDR3 region has 15 residues. CDR3 DNA sequence: TGTGCCAGCAGCCGGGACAGGGAAATTTCCTACGAGCAGTACTTC. This translates into CASSRDREISYEQYF.

The sample holds one count of this clone. The V call is TRBV2, the J call TRBJ2-1; 12 bases map to TRBD2. This CDR3 has 18 residues. The V gene end was trimmed by 6 bases and the J gene end by 0 bases; junction bases not matched to a gene: 9. The germline V gene has CDR1 SNHLY and CDR2 FYNNEI. CDR3 sequence reads: CASRGRLTSGSSYNEQFF. In nucleotides, the CDR3 is TGTGCCAGCAGGGGACGACTGACTAGCGGGAGCTCCTACAATGAGCAGTTCTTC.

The rearrangement uses TRBV5-8 and TRBJ2-1; D gene ambiguous. Between the trimmed V and J ends, which lost 1 base and 2 bases, there was a span of 10 bases. Germline V gene lookup returns CDR1 SGHTS and CDR2 YDEGEE. CDR3 length: 15 residues. The CDR3 DNA reads TGTGCCAGCAGCTTGAGGCGGACGCCCTACAATGAGCAGTTCTTC. It encodes CASSLRRTPYNEQFF.

V gene TRBV4-1 combines with J gene TRBJ2-3; 9 bases are shared with TRBD1. CDR1 and CDR2 (germline): MGHRA, YSYEKL. V gave up 0 bases and J gave up 1 base; unmatched junction bases: 8. The CDR3 extends over 18 amino acids. The CDR3 DNA follows: TGCGCCAGCAGCCAAGATCGGGACAGGGTGATCCGCACAGATACGCAGTATTTT. This encodes CASSQDRDRVIRTDTQYF.

The chain employs TRBV5-1 and TRBJ1-2; D is possibly TRBD1 (6 bases). CDR1 is SGHRS, CDR2 YFSETQ, per germline. The CDR3 totals 14 residues. The germline V and J ends were trimmed by 4 bases and 3 bases, with 13 bases remaining between them. The CDR3 protein is CASSQSDSYYGYTF. The CDR3 DNA reads as TGCGCCAGCAGCCAATCGGACAGCTACTATGGCTACACCTTC.

The J gene is TRBJ1-1, the V gene TRBV2; D is unresolved. This CDR3 has 15 residues. V lost 7 bases and J lost 0, with 15 bases in between. Germline V lookup: CDR1 SNHLY, CDR2 FYNNEI. In DNA form, the CDR3 reads TGTGCCAGCACCCGCGCCCCGACGATGAACACTGAAGCTTTCTTT. This sequence encodes CASTRAPTMNTEAFF.

The chain has TRBV13 and TRBJ1-1, with 7 positions matching TRBD1. The CDR3 sequence is 14 residues long. Germline trimming cut 2 bases from V and 5 bases from J; bases unmatched to any gene: 5. CDR1 and CDR2 (germline): PRHDT, FYEKMQ (reference sequence). Written as DNA, the CDR3 is TGTGCCAGCAGCTTACAAGGGGGCTCGACTGAAGCTTTCTTT. Protein sequence: CASSLQGGSTEAFF.

The chain uses TRBV19 and TRBJ2-1; D remains unclear. Germline-derived CDR1 and CDR2 are LNHDA and SQIVND (reference sequence). V was shortened by 3 bases and J by 7 bases, with 13 bases between the two germline ends. The CDR3 is 14 residues long. The CDR3 region has the DNA TGTGCCAGTAGTATTATCGCCCAAGGGAATGAGCAGTTCTTC. This codes for CASSIIAQGNEQFF.

This clone was seen more than once but under ten times. This chain links TRBV15 with TRBJ1-2, with 7 bases identical to TRBD1. Germline V gene lookup returns CDR1 LNHNV and CDR2 YYDKDF (reference sequence). The V segment lost 3 bases and the J segment 0 bases; nucleotides outside the gene matches: 4. The CDR3 covers 15 residues. This chain's CDR3 is CATSSEGTANYGYTF. The CDR3, as DNA: TGTGCCACCAGCAGTGAAGGGACAGCTAACTATGGCTACACCTTC.

The chain uses TRBV10-3 and TRBJ1-5; 7 nucleotides match TRBD1. Germline trimming cut 1 base from V and 3 bases from J; bases unmatched to any gene: 3. This CDR3 is built from 15 residues. Germline V CDR1 and CDR2: ENHRY, SYGVKD. DNA of the CDR3: TGTGCCATCAGTGAGTTAGGACAGGTCAATCAGCCCCAGCATTTT. Translating gives CAISELGQVNQPQHF.

The CDR3 region has the DNA TGTGCCATCAGTGGAGTTCTCAACGATGGCTACACCTTC. Translating gives CAISGVLNDGYTF. The genes are TRBV10-3 and TRBJ1-2; D remains ambiguous. V lost 4 bases, J lost 6 bases, and 12 bases lay in between. Germline V gene sequence: CDR1 ENHRY, CDR2 SYGVKD. This CDR3 region has 13 residues.

The rearrangement links TRBV18 to TRBJ2-5; D gene ambiguous. The CDR3 has 13 amino acids. V lost 3 bases to trimming and J lost 2 bases, with 7 bases between them. CDR1 KGHSH and CDR2 LQKENI come from the germline V gene. The CDR3 nucleotides are TGTGCCAGCTCACCCGCGCCACAAGAGACCCAGTACTTC. This gives the protein CASSPAPQETQYF.

The rearrangement uses TRBV29-1 and TRBJ1-4; D perhaps matches TRBD1 (5 bases). In germline, CDR1 is SQVTM, CDR2 ANQGSEA. The CDR3 has 14 amino acids. Trimming removed 1 base from V and 7 bases from J, with 13 bases in between. This CDR3 is CSVEVDGGSEKLFF. Here the CDR3 DNA reads TGCAGCGTTGAAGTGGATGGGGGTAGTGAAAAACTGTTTTTT.

The rearrangement links TRBV6-5 to TRBJ1-1, with TRBD1 matching 9 bases. V shed 0 bases and J 11 bases; nucleotides not matched to a gene: 10. The germline V gene has CDR1 MNHEY and CDR2 SVGAGI. The CDR3 is made up of 15 amino acids. CDR3 sequence reads: CASSYSNGGTGTAFF. CDR3 sequence (DNA): TGTGCCAGCAGTTACTCGAATGGGGGGACAGGGACGGCTTTCTTT.

The chain employs TRBV7-3 and TRBJ2-1; D is perhaps TRBD2 (5 bases). V was pared by 2 bases and J by 8 bases, with 10 bases between. CDR3 length: 13 amino acids. Germline lookup yields CDR1 SGHTA and CDR2 FQGTGA. This chain's CDR3 is CASSLGEIDEQFF. As DNA, the CDR3 is TGTGCCAGCAGCTTAGGGGAGATCGATGAGCAGTTCTTC.

This rearrangement joins TRBV6-5 to TRBJ1-1; D gene ambiguous. V was shortened by 5 bases and J by 0 bases, with 7 bases between the two germline ends. Germline V CDR1 and CDR2: MNHEY, SVGAGI. CDR3 length equals 13 residues. The CDR3 is CASSTPVNTEAFF. The DNA for the CDR3 is TGTGCCAGCAGTACGCCCGTGAACACTGAAGCTTTCTTT.

This clone turned up a few times. The chain has TRBV19 and TRBJ1-1; D is ambiguous. Trimming shortened V by 6 bases and J by 7 bases, and 9 bases separated the two germline ends. Germline V lookup: CDR1 LNHDA, CDR2 SQIVND (reference sequence). The CDR3 spans 11 residues. The CDR3 spells CASRREVEAFF. The CDR3 nucleotides are TGTGCCAGTAGGAGGGAGGTTGAAGCTTTCTTT.

This clone came up a few times. The chain uses TRBV28 and TRBJ2-1; TRBD1 matches at 10 bases. This CDR3 region has 16 residues. V lost 6 bases and J lost 7; bases outside the gene matches: 12. Germline-derived CDR1 and CDR2 are MDHEN and SYDVKM. DNA of the CDR3: TGTGCCAGCAGGGCTCCGGGACAGGGGCGAAGAAATGAGCAGTTCTTC. Translating it yields CASRAPGQGRRNEQFF.

V is TRBV10-3 and J is TRBJ2-7, with 7 bases lining up with TRBD1. V was pared by 8 bases and J by 2 bases, with 6 bases of the junction left unmatched. The CDR3 length is 13 residues. CDR1 and CDR2 (germline): ENHRY, SYGVKD. The chain's CDR3 is CAIQTGDTYEQYF. The CDR3 bases are TGTGCCATCCAAACAGGGGACACCTACGAGCAGTACTTC.

J is TRBJ2-1 and V is TRBV7-9; the D gene is possibly TRBD2 (5 bases). Trimming left V 4 bases short and J 9 bases short, with 13 bases between. Germline V gives CDR1 SEHNR, CDR2 FQNEAQ (reference sequence). The CDR3 runs to 13 residues. In DNA form, the CDR3 reads TGTGCCAGCAGCTCTGGACTGACGGGTGAGCAGTTCTTC. It encodes CASSSGLTGEQFF.

V and J are TRBV27 and TRBJ2-1; 10 bases map to TRBD2. This CDR3 is built from 16 residues. V shed 5 bases and J 2 bases; nucleotides not matched to a gene: 6. Germline V gives CDR1 MNHEY, CDR2 SMNVEV (reference sequence). As DNA, the CDR3 is TGTGCCAGCAGTAGACGGACTAGCGGTACCTACAATGAGCAGTTCTTC. This codes for CASSRRTSGTYNEQFF.

In this sample, this clone is medium-sized. The V gene is TRBV11-2, the J gene TRBJ2-1, with 8 nucleotides matching TRBD1. V was clipped by 5 bases and J by 4 bases; unmatched bases: 7. The CDR3 runs 15 residues. CDR1 is SGHAT, CDR2 FQNNGV, per germline. CDR3 in DNA: TGTGCCAGCAGCCCTAGGACAGGGAATTACAATGAGCAGTTCTTC. Translated, it gives CASSPRTGNYNEQFF.

CDR3 loop: CATSRVVGHISNQPQHF. The CDR3 DNA reads as TGTGCCACCAGCAGAGTAGTCGGCCACATTTCGAATCAGCCCCAGCATTTT. The chain recombines TRBV15 with TRBJ1-5, with unresolved D. The V end was cut by 1 base, the J end by 4 bases, with 17 bases between. Germline V gives CDR1 LNHNV, CDR2 YYDKDF (reference sequence). The CDR3 contains 17 residues.

In this sample, this clone turned up once. The gene calls are TRBV6-5 and TRBJ1-2, with 7 bases matching TRBD1. Germline lookup yields CDR1 MNHEY and CDR2 SVGAGI. The V and J ends lost 8 bases and 4 bases, in that order; junction bases with no gene match: 13. The CDR3 has 15 residues. The CDR3 region is CASSSRFTGAYGYTF. CDR3 coding DNA: TGTGCCAGCTCTTCCAGATTCACAGGGGCCTATGGCTACACCTTC.